This T cell receptor (beta chain) was obtained from a study of shared clonotypes between healthy human individuals. Germline-derived CDR1 and CDR2 are SGHTA and FQGNSA. The trim removed 4 bases at V and 4 bases at J, leaving 13 bases unmatched. This CDR3 spans 16 amino acids. Study results and limitations: Naive CD4 clonotype sharing across a handful of donors was approximately 5%.

CD45RO+ cells plus CCR7-negative CD45RA+ TemRA cells formed CD8 memory. Turning to this clone: Its antigen is undetermined.

Deep-level assay runs were performed. Across several immunoSEQ plates, the genomic DNA of each subset was split evenly. Method: immunoSEQ multiplex PCR; TCRdb's copy keeps in-frame clones and lacks some. The profile shows 650,000 to 700,000 clones, less than 95% of them singletons. The TCR was taken from a man aged 18 to 30 in good health. Some clones in this sample may be carry-over from other donors' samples. This sequence joins TRBV7-2 and TRBJ2-7; TRBD2 matches at 7 bases. The specimen was memory CD8+ T cells from PBMCs. Subset of the sample: CD45RO+ cells pooled with CCR7-negative TemRA cells. In DNA form, the CDR3 reads TGTGCCAGCAGCTCCAGGGCCGGGGGGAACTCATACGAGCAGTACTTC. Protein sequence: CASSSRAGGNSYEQYF. The full variable domain, completed using reference TRBV7-2 and TRBJ2-7, is GAGVSQSPSNKVTEKGKDVELRCDPISGHTALYWYRQSLGQGLEFLIYFQGNSAPDKSGLPSDRFSAERTGGSVSTLTIQRTQQEDSAVYLCASSSRAGGNSYEQYFGPGTRLTVT.